What follows describes a single T cell receptor (beta chain). Its antigen is unknown. Per-sample PBMC isolation yielded at least 6.5 million cells. The data originate from a study of blood T cells in healthy people across ages. Study-level points and caveats: Per million T cells, TCR beta diversity dropped roughly linearly as age increased. A greater number of naive CD4+ cells and higher diversity distinguished long-lived donors from aged donors.

The authors ran a second PCR of 7 to 11 cycles using a sample-barcoded 5' primer and a J-beta primer mix. Each cDNA molecule received a tag from a template-switch adaptor that had 12 random nucleotides. From the 5' RACE reads, TCRdb called clonotypes with MiXCR, one entry per CDR3 protein. The sample yields 450,000 to 700,000 distinct CDR3 sequences, 25% to 30% seen once. Per germline, CDR1 DFQATT and CDR2 SNEGSKA (reference sequence). This CDR3 spans 14 amino acids. Sequencing input: blood. The chain links TRBV20-1 to TRBJ2-5, with 10 bases fitting TRBD2. The end of the DNA is better explained by TRBJ2-1, so the J call may be wrong. The TCR was taken from a woman in her 70s in good health. Here the CDR3 reads CSAVAGGPGDEQFF. The CDR3 DNA reads as TGCAGTGCTGTAGCGGGGGGTCCGGGCGATGAGCAGTTCTTC.